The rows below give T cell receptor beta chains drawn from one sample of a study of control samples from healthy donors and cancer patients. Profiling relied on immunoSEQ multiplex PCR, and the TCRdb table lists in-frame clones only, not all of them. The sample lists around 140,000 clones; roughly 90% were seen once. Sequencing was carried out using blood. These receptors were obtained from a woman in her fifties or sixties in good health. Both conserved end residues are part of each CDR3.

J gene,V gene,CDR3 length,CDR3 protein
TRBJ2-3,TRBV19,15,CASSPRRGGTDTQYF
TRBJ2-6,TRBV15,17,CATSRGLGERGANVLTF
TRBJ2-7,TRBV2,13,CASSEQGLDEQYF
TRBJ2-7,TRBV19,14,CASSLQGGYYEQYF
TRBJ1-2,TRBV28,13,CASSLPQDPGGTF
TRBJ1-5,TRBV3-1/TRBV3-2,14,CASSGQGAFGPQHF
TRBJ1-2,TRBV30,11,CASGFRSGYTF
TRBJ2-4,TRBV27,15,CASSLSGIAKNIQYF
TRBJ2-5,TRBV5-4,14,CASSLISQGETQYF
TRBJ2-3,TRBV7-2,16,CASSSRLAGGTDTQYF
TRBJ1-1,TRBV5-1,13,CASSSQGGTEAFF
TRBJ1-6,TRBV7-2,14,CASNQGGRNSPLHF
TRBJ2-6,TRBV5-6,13,CATRGLGANVLTF
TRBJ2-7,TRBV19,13,CASRGDTSYEQYF
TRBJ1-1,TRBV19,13,CASINGGNTEAFF
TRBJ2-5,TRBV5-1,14,CASSKAGGGETQYF
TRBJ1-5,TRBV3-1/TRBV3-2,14,CASSLGQLNQPQHF
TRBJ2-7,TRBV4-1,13,CASSQMGQGQQYF
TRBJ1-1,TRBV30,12,CALGRGITEAFF